This TCR beta chain was profiled in a study of CD8 T cells in Susac syndrome. Regarding this clonotype: Its matching antigen is unknown.

The T cells that were sequenced for TCR beta were CD8+ and CD4+ cells from blood. Both CD4+ and CD8+ T cells were negatively isolated, and TEMRA cells underwent FACS enrichment. From germline, CDR1 is LGHNA and CDR2 YSLEER. The CDR3 loop spans 15 amino acids. Losses at the gene ends were 1 base for V and 6 bases for J; bases not matched to a gene: 5. Findings and caveats of the study: A relatively small number of individuals underwent TCR sequencing and HLA analysis.

An input of roughly 0.5 to 1 ug of RNA was subjected to reverse transcription using random hexamers. TCRdb called the immunoSEQ multiplex PCR reads again in MiXCR, with one record for every CDR3 protein. The data hold about 300,000 distinct CDR3 sequences, with about 91% observed a single time. This sequence originates from a human donor with multiple sclerosis. The rearrangement joins TRBV4-3 to TRBJ2-2; 7 bases are shared with TRBD1. The specimen was CD4+ T cells from PBMCs. CDR3 nucleotide sequence: TGCGCCAGCAGCCAAGCCGGGACAGCCTCCGGGGAGCTGTTTTTT. Translation: CASSQAGTASGELFF.